This TCR beta chain emerged from a study of blood T cell repertoires in COVID-19. Across the whole study: The United States, Italy and Spain were the sources of the acute and convalescent COVID-19 samples. From T cells, B-cell-depleted T cells, or PBMCs came the material, which was cDNA or gDNA.

There are 14 residues in the CDR3. J lost 2 bases, V lost 4 bases, and 5 bases had no gene match. Germline loops: CDR1 SGHKS, CDR2 YYEKEE (reference sequence). Original analysis: Quantification of nucleated cells was approximated via reference gene primer amplification. Sequencing used immunoSEQ multiplex PCR; TCRdb keeps in-frame clones, though not all of them. Clonal size and the V and J genes are those of that table, whereas D and trimming came from the DNA. The sample includes fewer than 250,000 clones, approximately 90% seen only once; the top ten take under 5.5%. The source material was peripheral blood. This clonotype was sampled from a woman in her 40s with acute or convalescent COVID-19. V usage is TRBV5-5 and J usage is TRBJ2-5, with 7 bases lining up with TRBD1. This chain's CDR3 is CASSGGQVQETQYF. The CDR3 DNA reads as TGTGCCAGCAGCGGCGGACAGGTACAAGAGACCCAGTACTTC.